The rows below give T cell receptor beta chains drawn from one sample of a study of T cells after yellow fever vaccination. From the 5' RACE reads, TCRdb called clonotypes with MiXCR, one entry per CDR3 protein. The sample includes about 510,000 distinct CDR3 sequences, just over 20% seen only once; the top ten take about 17%. Sequencing was performed on PBMCs, taken less than 25 days after the first yellow fever vaccination. Source of these receptors: a man aged 18 to 29 who received the YFV17D yellow fever vaccine. The CDR3 runs from the conserved cysteine through the conserved F or W. The order of the fields is clone size, V gene, D gene, J gene, CDR3 DNA, CDR3 protein. D genes are given only for firm matches. Some rows mark clone size as missing; the rest say once, few, many or name a class of expanded clone.

NA	TRBV7-9	NA	TRBJ2-5	TGTGCCAGCAGCTTGTCGGGACAACCCCAAGAGACCCAGTACTTC	CASSLSGQPQETQYF
few	TRBV4-3	TRBD1	TRBJ2-6	TGCGCCAGCAGCAGCCGACAGGGCGGCTCTGGGGCCAACGTCCTGACTTTC	CASSSRQGGSGANVLTF
NA	TRBV4-2	NA	TRBJ2-7	TGTGCCAGCAGCCAAGCTTCGACCCAATCCTACGAGCAGTACTTC	CASSQASTQSYEQYF
NA	TRBV20-1	NA	TRBJ2-2	TGCAGTGCTAGAGATATGGCGAACACCGGGGAGCTGTTTTTT	CSARDMANTGELFF
NA	TRBV15	TRBD1	TRBJ2-3	TGTGCCACCAGCAGCCGAGGACAGGTTAGCCGAACAGATACGCAGTATTTT	CATSSRGQVSRTDTQYF
few	TRBV5-1	TRBD1	TRBJ1-4	TGCGCCAGCAGCCCGTCACGACAGGGGGGCGAAAAACTGTTTTTT	CASSPSRQGGEKLFF
few	TRBV5-6	TRBD2	TRBJ2-1	TGTGCCAGCAGCTTCGGCGGGGGAGGCTCCTACAATGAGCAGTTCTTC	CASSFGGGGSYNEQFF
few	TRBV6-5	NA	TRBJ2-2	TGTGCCAGCAGTTTAATGCCCTCTCACGGGGGCCCCACCGGGGAGCTGTTTTTT	CASSLMPSHGGPTGELFF
few	TRBV4-1	TRBD1	TRBJ1-2	TGCGCCAGCAGCCCCAGACAGGGTTCAGATGGCTACACCTTC	CASSPRQGSDGYTF
many	TRBV7-8	NA	TRBJ1-5	TGTGCCAGCAGCGCGAGGGGCAATCAGCCCCAGCATTTT	CASSARGNQPQHF
NA	TRBV5-6	NA	TRBJ1-1	TGTGCCAGCAGCTTGGGTTTCGTGGTGAACACTGAAGCTTTCTTT	CASSLGFVVNTEAFF
few	TRBV11-2	TRBD2	TRBJ2-3	TGTGCCAGCAGCTCCTTGCGGGGGGGGACAGATACGCAGTATTTT	CASSSLRGGTDTQYF
NA	TRBV24-1	TRBD1	TRBJ1-2	TGTGCCACCAGTGGCCCGGACAGGGGCTATGGCTACACCTTC	CATSGPDRGYGYTF
NA	TRBV20-1	TRBD2	TRBJ2-2	TGCAGTGCTACGGGCGGGGGGTTAACCGGGGAGCTGTTTTTT	CSATGGGLTGELFF
few	TRBV7-9	TRBD1	TRBJ2-7	TGTGCCAGCAGCGCCGCGGGACAGGGGACTACCTACGAGCAGTACTTC	CASSAAGQGTTYEQYF
many	TRBV7-9	TRBD2	TRBJ2-1	TGTGCCAGTCAGACTAGCAATATCTACAATGAGCAGTTCTTC	CASQTSNIYNEQFF
NA	TRBV6-1	NA	TRBJ1-1	TGTGCCAGCAGTGAAGGGGAAGCTTTCTTT	CASSEGEAFF
NA	TRBV5-4	NA	TRBJ1-3	TGTGCCAGCAGCTTGCCCCCCGGCAGTGGAAACACCATATATTTT	CASSLPPGSGNTIYF
many	TRBV6-5	NA	TRBJ1-4	TGTGCCAGCAGTTACCAGGTCAGGACAGATCCTGAAAAACTGTTTTTT	CASSYQVRTDPEKLFF
few	TRBV6-1	NA	TRBJ2-5	TGTGCCAGCAGTGAAGGTCTACGGGAGACCCAGTACTTC	CASSEGLRETQYF
few	TRBV7-9	NA	TRBJ2-5	TGTGCCAGCAGCTTAGCTAGGTGGGAGACCCAGTACTTC	CASSLARWETQYF
NA	TRBV6-2/TRBV6-3	NA	TRBJ1-6	TGTGCCAGCAGCCTTCCGACCGAGAGCTCCTATAATTCACCCCTCCACTTT	CASSLPTESSYNSPLHF
NA	TRBV6-1	TRBD1	TRBJ2-7	TGTGCCAGCAGCGGGACAGGGAATTACGAGCAGTACTTC	CASSGTGNYEQYF
few	TRBV3-1	NA	TRBJ2-5	TGTGCCAGCAGCCAAGATCTGGTTAAAACCCAGTACTTC	CASSQDLVKTQYF
NA	TRBV6-2/TRBV6-3	NA	TRBJ2-5	TGTGCCAGCAGTTACTTTGGGCCAGAGACCCAGTACTTC	CASSYFGPETQYF
NA	TRBV20-1	NA	TRBJ1-5	TGCAGTGCTAGAGACAGGGAACAGCCCCAGCATTTT	CSARDREQPQHF
NA	TRBV2	NA	TRBJ2-5	TGTGCCAGCAGGACGGGACGGCCGTACCAAGAGACCCAGTACTTC	CASRTGRPYQETQYF
few	TRBV27	NA	TRBJ1-6	TGTGCCAGCAGTTCTTGGACTTCACCCCTCCACTTT	CASSSWTSPLHF
once	TRBV7-6	TRBD2	TRBJ2-5	TGTGCCAGCAGCTCCCTGGGGACTAGCGGGGGGAGAGGGGAGACCCAGTACTTC	CASSSLGTSGGRGETQYF
few	TRBV7-9	NA	TRBJ2-2	TGTGCCAGCAGCTACGGAATTCGTGGGGACACCGGGGAGCTGTTTTTT	CASSYGIRGDTGELFF
few	TRBV7-8	NA	TRBJ2-1	TGTGCCAGCAGCTTATCGGCTAGCCGCCAGGGTGAGCAGTTCTTC	CASSLSASRQGEQFF
NA	TRBV9	NA	TRBJ2-1	TGTGCCAGCAGCGTGTCGTCTAGCGTGGGCTCCTACAATGAGCAGTTCTTC	CASSVSSSVGSYNEQFF
many	TRBV5-1	TRBD1	TRBJ2-3	TGCGCCAGCAGGCGCCGAACAGGGGATGCAGATACGCAGTATTTT	CASRRRTGDADTQYF
few	TRBV4-3	TRBD1	TRBJ1-1	TGCGCCAGCAGCCACCCACAGGGGGCTGGCGGTGAAGCTTTCTTT	CASSHPQGAGGEAFF
NA	TRBV28	NA	TRBJ1-5	TGTGCCAGCAGCATAAATGGGGGGGGAGATCAGCCCCAGCATTTT	CASSINGGGDQPQHF